The 4 T cell receptor beta chains given below trace back to one sample, sequenced in a study of shared clonotypes between healthy human individuals. Sequenced by immunoSEQ multiplex PCR; TCRdb stores in-frame clones only, minus some. The repertoire holds some 2,000,000 clones, 85% to 95% seen once, with 0.1% to 0.15% in the top ten. Sequencing input: naive CD4+ T cells sorted from blood. Indicated subset: CD45RA+ positively selected. The receptors shown here come from a man aged 18-30 years in good health.

The J gene is TRBJ1-1, the V gene TRBV7-3; perhaps TRBD1 as D (6 bases). V lost 4 bases and J lost 0, with 9 bases in between. Germline V CDR1 and CDR2: SGHTA, FQGTGA. This CDR3 comprises 14 residues. The CDR3 loop is CASSSTGMNTEAFF. In DNA form, the CDR3 reads TGTGCCAGCAGCTCCACAGGGATGAACACTGAAGCTTTCTTT.

Written as DNA, the CDR3 is TGTGCCAGCAGCTTAGAACAGGGGGCCACTGAAGCTTTCTTT. This sequence encodes CASSLEQGATEAFF. This chain links TRBV7-6 with TRBJ1-1; 9 bases fit TRBD1. V was clipped by 1 base and J by 4 bases; unmatched bases: 1. CDR3 length: 14 residues. CDR1 is SGHVS and CDR2 is FNYEAQ in the germline V gene.

On this clone: This specimen includes other DNA sequences encoding the same CDR3. The rearrangement uses TRBV7-2 and TRBJ2-7; D not resolved. V lost 2 bases, J lost 4 bases, and 9 bases lay in between. CDR1 is SGHTA, CDR2 FQGNSA, per germline. The CDR3 has 13 residues. CDR3 sequence reads: CASSLNSIYEQYF. CDR3 coding DNA: TGTGCCAGCAGCTTAAACTCGATATACGAGCAGTACTTC. Combining the CDR3 with reference TRBV7-2 and TRBJ2-7 gives the whole variable domain GAGVSQSPSNKVTEKGKDVELRCDPISGHTALYWYRQSLGQGLEFLIYFQGNSAPDKSGLPSDRFSAERTGGSVSTLTIQRTQQEDSAVYLCASSLNSIYEQYFGPGTRLTVT.

The chain recombines TRBV6-1 with TRBJ1-5, with 9 positions matching TRBD1. V dropped 2 bases and J dropped 3; count of bases not matched to a gene: 11. The CDR3 extends over 18 amino acids. CDR1 is MNHNS and CDR2 is SASEGT in the germline V gene. The CDR3 here is CASSESETGGIPNQPQHF. CDR3 DNA: TGTGCCAGCAGTGAATCCGAGACAGGGGGTATCCCCAATCAGCCCCAGCATTTT.